The rows below give T cell receptor beta chains drawn from one sample of a study of T-cell reconstitution after alpha-beta-depleted transplantation in children. TCRdb itself ran the PCR reads through MiXCR, one entry per CDR3 protein. The sample shows about 110,000 distinct CDR3 sequences, 10% of them seen only once. The sample consisted of PBMCs from the stem cell graft donor, taken from the stem cell graft. The receptors come from a human donor who donated a stem cell graft to a child with acute lymphoblastic leukemia. Each CDR3 is given with its conserved first and last residue. D genes are given only for firm matches. Clone size appears in some rows only: once, few, many, or a class for an expanded clone.

size	V	J	D	DNA	CDR3
many	TRBV5-1	TRBJ2-1	NA	TGCGCCAGCAGCCCGCGGGACTTAATAACGGATGAGCAGTTCTTC	CASSPRDLITDEQFF
many	TRBV5-1	TRBJ2-7	TRBD1	TGCGCCAGCAGCTTGGCCCCCGGACAGGGGTCCTACGAGCAGTACTTC	CASSLAPGQGSYEQYF
many	TRBV20-1	TRBJ1-2	NA	TGCAGTGCCACAACAGGAGGTCAGGGGCCGATCTATGGCTACACCTTC	CSATTGGQGPIYGYTF
NA	TRBV2	TRBJ2-2	NA	TGTGCCAGCAGCCCCCCGTTGGACCGGGACACCGGGGAGCTGTTTTTT	CASSPPLDRDTGELFF
many	TRBV7-8	TRBJ2-2	NA	TGTGCCAGCAACCGCCGGGCATCGAACACCGGGGAGCTGTTTTTT	CASNRRASNTGELFF
many	TRBV5-1	TRBJ2-7	NA	TGCGCCAGCAGCTTGGAGGCGGGCCCCCCCTACGAGCAGTACTTC	CASSLEAGPPYEQYF
few	TRBV12-3/TRBV12-4	TRBJ2-1	TRBD2	TGTACCAGCAGTTTATCCCGAGGACTAGCGGGAGGGGTCCACAATGAGCAGTTCTTC	CTSSLSRGLAGGVHNEQFF
many	TRBV29-1	TRBJ1-2	NA	TGCAGCGGAACCGTAGGGGCGCGGGGCTACACCTTC	CSGTVGARGYTF
many	TRBV30	TRBJ2-2	NA	TGTGCCTGGAGTCCGGGGCAGAGGGAGCTGTTTTTT	CAWSPGQRELFF
many	TRBV15	TRBJ2-1	NA	TGTGCCACCAGCAGAGTTAGGGCGTGGGAGCAGTTCTTC	CATSRVRAWEQFF
many	TRBV28	TRBJ1-1	NA	TGTGCCAGCAGCCATCAAGACAGGCGTTATACTGAAGCTTTCTTT	CASSHQDRRYTEAFF
many	TRBV7-6	TRBJ1-1	TRBD1	TGTGCCAGCAGCTTAGGTGGGACAGCTGAAGCTTTCTTT	CASSLGGTAEAFF
many	TRBV3-1	TRBJ2-5	TRBD1	TGTGCCAGCAGCATTCCGGGACAGGGGCAAGAGACCCAGTACTTC	CASSIPGQGQETQYF
many	TRBV29-1	TRBJ2-7	NA	TGCAGCGTTGAACGGCAGGGAGGCCCCTACGAGCAGTACTTC	CSVERQGGPYEQYF
many	TRBV5-6	TRBJ2-1	NA	TGTGCCAGCAGCTTGGTACGCGGCTCCTACAATGAGCAGTTCTTC	CASSLVRGSYNEQFF
many	TRBV7-3	TRBJ2-1	NA	TGTGCCAGCAGCTCCGGCTGGTACAATGAGCAGTTCTTC	CASSSGWYNEQFF
many	TRBV20-1	TRBJ2-2	TRBD2	TGCAGTGCCACTAAAGCGGGAGCCAGCACCGGGGAGCTGTTTTTT	CSATKAGASTGELFF
many	TRBV12-3/TRBV12-4	TRBJ2-2	NA	TGTGCCAGCAGTTTCTTGGCGATGGGTACCGGGGAGCTGTTTTTT	CASSFLAMGTGELFF
many	TRBV5-1	TRBJ2-5	TRBD1	TGCGCCAGCAGCGCCGGGACAGGGGGCGCGTCGTGGCAAGAGACCCAGTACTTC	CASSAGTGGASWQETQYF
many	TRBV27	TRBJ2-7	NA	TGTGCCAGCCGGCGATCGCGGGAGCAGTACTTC	CASRRSREQYF
NA	TRBV5-4	TRBJ2-3	NA	TGTGCCAGCAGCTTGGAGGGGAGGCAGGGGTCAGATACGCAGTATTTT	CASSLEGRQGSDTQYF
many	TRBV7-2	TRBJ1-1	TRBD1	TGTGCCAGCGGCGGAACAGGGGTAGCTTTCTTT	CASGGTGVAFF
many	TRBV5-1	TRBJ2-7	NA	TGCGCCAGCAGCCTCACAGCGGCCCACGAGCAGTACTTC	CASSLTAAHEQYF
many	TRBV29-1	TRBJ2-6	NA	TGCAGCGTTGATGGGGGAAACTCTGGGGCCAACGTCCTGACTTTC	CSVDGGNSGANVLTF
many	TRBV28	TRBJ2-7	NA	TGTGCCAGCAGTTTGAGTCTAGCGAGGGAGCAGTACTTC	CASSLSLAREQYF
many	TRBV7-2	TRBJ2-5	NA	TGTGCCAGCAGCGAGCGCCAAGAGACCCAGTACTTC	CASSERQETQYF
many	TRBV29-1	TRBJ2-3	NA	TGCAGCGTTGCCCGGACAGCCAGCACAGATACGCAGTATTTT	CSVARTASTDTQYF
many	TRBV4-3	TRBJ2-6	TRBD1	TGCGCCAGCAGCCACCTACAGGGGTATGGGGCCAACGTCCTGACTTTC	CASSHLQGYGANVLTF
many	TRBV4-3	TRBJ2-7	TRBD1	TGCGCCAGCAGCCAAGAATGGACAGGTCTCTTCTACGAGCAGTACTTC	CASSQEWTGLFYEQYF
many	TRBV12-3/TRBV12-4	TRBJ1-1	NA	TGTGCCAGCATCGGAAGCCACCAGACGCCAAAAGCTTTCTTT	CASIGSHQTPKAFF
many	TRBV7-2	TRBJ1-3	NA	TGTGCCAGCAGCCGCCCGGGGGGAGGAAACACCATATATTTT	CASSRPGGGNTIYF
many	TRBV6-2/TRBV6-3	TRBJ1-1	TRBD1	TGTGCCAGCAGTTATCCCGACAGGGGCGGGAGGAACACTGAAGCTTTCTTT	CASSYPDRGGRNTEAFF
many	TRBV7-3	TRBJ2-1	TRBD1	TGTGCCAGCAGCTCAGGGACAGCAAGCTCCTACAATGAGCAGTTCTTC	CASSSGTASSYNEQFF
many	TRBV21-1	TRBJ2-7	NA	TGTGCCAGCAGCAAAGACCTGGAATGCTCCTACGAGCAGTACTTC	CASSKDLECSYEQYF
many	TRBV25-1	TRBJ2-1	NA	TGTGCCAGCAGTGTCCATGGGGGAGTCTCTGAGCAGTTCTTC	CASSVHGGVSEQFF